This TCR beta chain was sequenced in a study of CD8 T cells in Susac syndrome. Study details: Among the sequenced Susac syndrome patients, roughly six had active disease while eight were in remission. Regarding the study as a whole: The number of Susac-specific public clones found was roughly 16 in total CD8+ repertoires and 4 to 6 in CD8+ TEMRA repertoires. An acknowledgment was made by the study that its TCR sequencing and HLA analysis involved relatively few individuals.

Note on this clonotype: What it binds is not known.

V was shortened by 1 base and J by 2 bases, with 13 bases between the two germline ends. CDR1 and CDR2 from the germline V gene are LNHNV and YYDKDF (reference sequence). CDR3 size: 16 residues. Roughly 0.45 to 1 ug RNA was reverse transcribed with random hexamers. TCRdb ran MiXCR on the immunoSEQ multiplex PCR reads and lists one entry per CDR3 protein. This sample has 84,000 or so distinct CDR3 sequences, with 95% found just once. The CD8+ and CD4+ T cells were isolated magnetically using a negative isolation approach, whereas the TEMRA cells were enriched by FACS. Sequences were obtained from CD8+ T cells from PBMCs. V gene TRBV15 combines with J gene TRBJ2-3; D is unclear. The sequence came from a human donor with Susac syndrome. CDR3 in amino acids: CATSRVGLQVTDTQYF. The CDR3 nucleotides are TGTGCCACCAGCAGAGTCGGTCTTCAGGTCACAGATACGCAGTATTTT.